Listed below are T cell receptor beta chains from one sample, sequenced in a study of technical replicates of blood from a handful of donors. Only in-frame clones appear in the TCRdb table, and some are missing; sequencing was by immunoSEQ multiplex PCR. The sample records about 75,000 clones, roughly 91% being singletons. The sequencing input was T cells isolated from PBMCs. The receptors here all came from a human donor in good health. Some clones in this sample may be carry-over from other donors' samples. CDR3s include the opening cysteine and the closing phenylalanine or tryptophan. The order of the fields is CDR3 protein, CDR3 DNA, clone size, D gene, J gene, V gene. D genes are given only for firm matches. Size tells how often a clone was seen (once, few, many) or the class of an expanded clone, and some rows leave it out.

CASSRSGETQYF,TGTGCCAGCTCACGGTCAGGGGAGACCCAGTACTTC,.,.,TRBJ2-5,TRBV18
CASRNGLAGRYEQYF,TGTGCCAGCAGGAACGGACTAGCGGGTAGATACGAGCAGTACTTC,.,TRBD2,TRBJ2-7,TRBV6-5
CASSGGQGRYEQYF,TGCGCCTCCAGCGGGGGACAGGGGCGATACGAGCAGTACTTC,.,TRBD1,TRBJ2-7,TRBV5-1
CASSTLEGVGNTEAFF,TGTGCCAGCAGCACACTAGAGGGCGTGGGAAACACTGAAGCTTTCTTT,.,.,TRBJ1-1,TRBV14
CASSQGTGGLEPQHF,TGCGCCAGCAGCCAAGGGACAGGGGGTCTGGAGCCCCAGCATTTT,.,TRBD1,TRBJ1-5,TRBV4-1
CASSDHRNTGELFF,TGTGCCAGCAGTGATCACAGGAACACCGGGGAGCTGTTTTTT,.,.,TRBJ2-2,TRBV2
CASSWAGGAAAFF,TGTGCCAGCAGCTGGGCGGGGGGGGCTGCGGCTTTCTTT,.,.,TRBJ1-1,TRBV5-6
CASSAGNSNQPQHF,TGCGCCAGCAGTGCAGGGAATAGCAATCAGCCCCAGCATTTT,.,.,TRBJ1-5,TRBV5-1
CASSLSSFTPDEQYF,TGTGCCAGCAGTCTTTCTAGCTTCACCCCCGACGAGCAGTACTTC,.,.,TRBJ2-7,TRBV27
CASSPALGGSWYEQYF,TGTGCCAGCAGCCCCGCCTTGGGGGGATCCTGGTACGAGCAGTACTTC,.,.,TRBJ2-7,TRBV28
CASRGALGGAYEQYF,TGTGCCAGCAGAGGAGCGCTCGGGGGGGCGTACGAGCAGTACTTC,.,TRBD2,TRBJ2-7,TRBV6-1
CSIRTSGRALDYNEQFF,TGCAGCATAAGGACTAGCGGGAGGGCCCTAGATTACAATGAGCAGTTCTTC,.,TRBD2,TRBJ2-1,TRBV29-1
CSVEDLPQGADQPQHF,TGCAGCGTTGAAGATCTCCCACAGGGGGCAGATCAGCCCCAGCATTTT,few,TRBD1,TRBJ1-5,TRBV29-1
CASSRESSYNSPLHF,TGTGCCAGTAGTAGGGAGAGCTCCTATAATTCACCCCTCCACTTT,once,.,TRBJ1-6,TRBV19
CASTLVRGPTKNEQFF,TGTGCTAGCACCCTAGTGAGAGGGCCTACCAAAAATGAGCAGTTCTTC,.,.,TRBJ2-1,TRBV11-2
CASSLGTGAYEQYF,TGTGCCAGCAGCTTGGGGACAGGGGCGTACGAGCAGTACTTC,.,TRBD1,TRBJ2-7,TRBV5-6
CASSLGAGRMNTEAFF,TGTGCCAGCAGTTTAGGGGCCGGACGGATGAACACTGAAGCTTTCTTT,once,.,TRBJ1-1,TRBV27
CASSPPGVNSPLHF,TGTGCCAGCTCACCACCAGGAGTCAATTCACCCCTCCACTTT,.,.,TRBJ1-6,TRBV18
CASSLVGGIANTEAFF,TGCGCCAGCAGCTTGGTCGGGGGGATTGCGAACACTGAAGCTTTCTTT,.,.,TRBJ1-1,TRBV5-1
CSVRLRDRAEKEQFF,TGCAGCGTCCGACTCCGGGACAGGGCGGAGAAAGAGCAGTTCTTC,.,TRBD1,TRBJ2-1,TRBV29-1
CASSPDRALNYGYTF,TGTGCCAGCAGTCCGGACAGGGCCCTTAACTATGGCTACACCTTC,.,TRBD1,TRBJ1-2,TRBV28
CASSVSLEGYEQYF,TGTGCCAGCAGCGTCAGTTTGGAGGGCTACGAGCAGTACTTC,.,.,TRBJ2-7,TRBV9
CAISEGQVLSYEQYF,TGTGCCATCAGTGAAGGACAGGTGCTCTCCTACGAGCAGTACTTC,.,TRBD1,TRBJ2-7,TRBV10-3
CASSLARGQAGNQPQHF,TGTGCCAGCAGCTTGGCCAGGGGACAGGCGGGCAATCAGCCCCAGCATTTT,.,TRBD1,TRBJ1-5,TRBV5-6
CATSSEWSQETQYF,TGTGCCACCAGCAGCGAATGGAGTCAAGAGACCCAGTACTTC,once,.,TRBJ2-5,TRBV15
CASTPGSAGGRSDTQYF,TGTGCCAGCACCCCAGGGAGTGCAGGGGGGAGATCAGATACGCAGTATTTT,.,.,TRBJ2-3,TRBV28
CAIKGGQETQYF,TGTGCCATCAAGGGGGGGCAAGAGACCCAGTACTTC,few,.,TRBJ2-5,TRBV10-3
CAIGNRDSSLAGANVLTF,TGTGCCATCGGGAACCGGGACAGTTCGCTTGCTGGGGCCAACGTCCTGACTTTC,.,TRBD1,TRBJ2-6,TRBV10-3
CASSFNWRDTQYF,TGTGCCAGCAGCTTTAACTGGAGGGATACGCAGTATTTT,.,.,TRBJ2-3,TRBV7-2
CASSSLPDRDTEAFF,TGCGCCAGCAGCTCCCTACCTGACAGGGACACTGAAGCTTTCTTT,.,TRBD1,TRBJ1-1,TRBV5-1
CASGLPQARSYNSPLHF,TGTGCTAGTGGTTTGCCACAGGCTAGGTCCTATAATTCACCCCTCCACTTT,.,.,TRBJ1-6,TRBV12-5
CASSRTKTGIVWGYTF,TGTGCCAGCAGCCGGACGAAGACAGGGATCGTTTGGGGCTACACCTTC,.,TRBD1,TRBJ1-2,TRBV7-8
CASSLKTGSHYEQYF,TGTGCCAGCAGCTTAAAGACAGGGTCCCACTACGAGCAGTACTTC,.,TRBD1,TRBJ2-7,TRBV5-4
CASSAEEGLFF,TGTGCCAGCAGCGCGGAGGAGGGACTGTTTTTT,.,.,TRBJ1-4,TRBV13
CSVERQGIEKLFF,TGCAGCGTTGAAAGGCAGGGAATCGAGAAACTGTTTTTT,.,.,TRBJ1-4,TRBV29-1
CASSLLGVAGSTYEQYF,TGCGCCAGCAGCCTCCTGGGAGTGGCGGGAAGCACCTACGAGCAGTACTTC,.,.,TRBJ2-7,TRBV4-1
CASSGLAGGRLAKNIQYF,TGTGCCAGCAGCGGACTAGCGGGAGGGCGGTTGGCCAAAAACATTCAGTACTTC,.,TRBD2,TRBJ2-4,TRBV7-8
CSVAHSGTSGRVNNEQFF,TGCAGCGTTGCGCACTCCGGGACTAGCGGGAGGGTAAACAATGAGCAGTTCTTC,.,TRBD2,TRBJ2-1,TRBV29-1
CASGGGLATFLQYF,TGTGCCAGCGGGGGGGGGCTAGCGACGTTCTTACAGTATTTT,.,.,TRBJ2-3,TRBV25-1
CASRGFEDRAETQYF,TGCGCCAGCAGGGGTTTCGAGGACAGGGCCGAGACCCAGTACTTC,.,TRBD1,TRBJ2-5,TRBV4-1
CASSRPGEGKNSPLHF,TGTGCCAGCAGCCGCCCCGGGGAGGGTAAGAATTCACCCCTCCACTTT,few,.,TRBJ1-6,TRBV14
CASIGSFGLQIAEAFF,TGTGCCAGCATAGGCTCGTTTGGTCTACAGATTGCTGAAGCTTTCTTT,.,.,TRBJ1-1,TRBV28
CASSLLAGNSYEQYF,TGTGCCAGCAGTCTCCTGGCGGGGAACTCCTACGAGCAGTACTTC,.,.,TRBJ2-7,TRBV6-6
CSVEPTGGRRETQYF,TGCAGCGTTGAGCCGACAGGGGGTAGAAGGGAGACCCAGTACTTC,.,TRBD1,TRBJ2-5,TRBV29-1
CASSPGTAGSYEQYF,TGTGCCAGCAGCCCCGGGACAGCGGGTTCCTACGAGCAGTACTTC,.,.,TRBJ2-7,TRBV27
CASTRGTGGSEQYF,TGTGCCAGCACCCGGGGGACAGGGGGCTCCGAGCAGTACTTC,.,TRBD1,TRBJ2-7,TRBV6-5
CASSYGGNTIYF,TGTGCCAGCAGTTACGGCGGAAACACCATATATTTT,.,.,TRBJ1-3,TRBV6-5
CASSLRQYRDPTITSTDTQYF,TGTGCCAGCAGTTTACGCCAATACAGGGATCCAACAATAACTAGCACAGATACGCAGTATTTT,.,.,TRBJ2-3,TRBV28
CASSEAQKSNQPQHF,TGTGCCAGCAGTGAAGCGCAGAAGAGCAATCAGCCCCAGCATTTT,.,.,TRBJ1-5,TRBV6-1
CASNNARVTQETQYF,TGTGCCAGCAACAACGCACGGGTCACTCAAGAGACCCAGTACTTC,.,.,TRBJ2-5,TRBV7-8
CASSLPSGNTGELFF,TGTGCCAGCAGCCTCCCCTCGGGGAACACCGGGGAGCTGTTTTTT,.,.,TRBJ2-2,TRBV5-4
CASSHPTGEGSSYNEQFF,TGCGCCAGCAGCCACCCTACGGGTGAGGGATCTAGCTACAATGAGCAGTTCTTC,.,.,TRBJ2-1,TRBV4-1